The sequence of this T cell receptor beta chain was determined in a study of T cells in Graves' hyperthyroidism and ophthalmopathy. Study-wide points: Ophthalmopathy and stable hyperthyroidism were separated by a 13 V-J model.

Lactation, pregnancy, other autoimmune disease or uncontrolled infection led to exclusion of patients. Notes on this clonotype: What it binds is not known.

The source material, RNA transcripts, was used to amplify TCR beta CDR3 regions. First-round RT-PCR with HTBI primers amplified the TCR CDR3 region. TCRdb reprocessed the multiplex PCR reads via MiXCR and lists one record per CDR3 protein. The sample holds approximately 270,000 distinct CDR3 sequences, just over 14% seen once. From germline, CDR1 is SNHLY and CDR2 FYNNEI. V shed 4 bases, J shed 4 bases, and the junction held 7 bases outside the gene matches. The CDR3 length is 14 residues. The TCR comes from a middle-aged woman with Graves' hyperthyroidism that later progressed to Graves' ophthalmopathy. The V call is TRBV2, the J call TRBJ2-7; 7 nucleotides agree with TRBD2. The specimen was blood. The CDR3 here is CASSASTSVYEQYF. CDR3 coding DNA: TGTGCCAGCAGTGCCAGCACTAGCGTATACGAGCAGTACTTC.